This TCR beta chain is from a study of blood T cell repertoires in COVID-19. In the study overall: Acute-phase and convalescent COVID-19 samples originated in the United States, Italy and Spain. The analysed material was cDNA or gDNA that came from T cells, B-cell-depleted T cells, or PBMCs.

CDR1 and CDR2 (germline): SGHRS, YFSETQ. The CDR3 is 13 amino acids. The V end lost 0 bases, the J end lost 7 bases, and 10 bases lay between the germline ends. The authors' processing: Reference gene primer amplification in the assay estimated nucleated cell counts. Assay: immunoSEQ multiplex PCR; the TCRdb copy retains only in-frame clones and omits some. The DNA gave D and trimming, while V, J and clone size come from that table. The data hold some 240,000 clones, with about 90% observed a single time. This clone turned up a few times. The V gene is TRBV5-1, the J gene TRBJ1-2, with D tentatively TRBD1 (5 bases). The clonotype originates from a man between 60 and 70 years old who had recovered from COVID-19. Sequences were obtained from peripheral blood. In nucleotides, the CDR3 is TGCGCCAGCAGCTTGGACGGCGGGGGTGGCTACACCTTC. This translates into CASSLDGGGGYTF.